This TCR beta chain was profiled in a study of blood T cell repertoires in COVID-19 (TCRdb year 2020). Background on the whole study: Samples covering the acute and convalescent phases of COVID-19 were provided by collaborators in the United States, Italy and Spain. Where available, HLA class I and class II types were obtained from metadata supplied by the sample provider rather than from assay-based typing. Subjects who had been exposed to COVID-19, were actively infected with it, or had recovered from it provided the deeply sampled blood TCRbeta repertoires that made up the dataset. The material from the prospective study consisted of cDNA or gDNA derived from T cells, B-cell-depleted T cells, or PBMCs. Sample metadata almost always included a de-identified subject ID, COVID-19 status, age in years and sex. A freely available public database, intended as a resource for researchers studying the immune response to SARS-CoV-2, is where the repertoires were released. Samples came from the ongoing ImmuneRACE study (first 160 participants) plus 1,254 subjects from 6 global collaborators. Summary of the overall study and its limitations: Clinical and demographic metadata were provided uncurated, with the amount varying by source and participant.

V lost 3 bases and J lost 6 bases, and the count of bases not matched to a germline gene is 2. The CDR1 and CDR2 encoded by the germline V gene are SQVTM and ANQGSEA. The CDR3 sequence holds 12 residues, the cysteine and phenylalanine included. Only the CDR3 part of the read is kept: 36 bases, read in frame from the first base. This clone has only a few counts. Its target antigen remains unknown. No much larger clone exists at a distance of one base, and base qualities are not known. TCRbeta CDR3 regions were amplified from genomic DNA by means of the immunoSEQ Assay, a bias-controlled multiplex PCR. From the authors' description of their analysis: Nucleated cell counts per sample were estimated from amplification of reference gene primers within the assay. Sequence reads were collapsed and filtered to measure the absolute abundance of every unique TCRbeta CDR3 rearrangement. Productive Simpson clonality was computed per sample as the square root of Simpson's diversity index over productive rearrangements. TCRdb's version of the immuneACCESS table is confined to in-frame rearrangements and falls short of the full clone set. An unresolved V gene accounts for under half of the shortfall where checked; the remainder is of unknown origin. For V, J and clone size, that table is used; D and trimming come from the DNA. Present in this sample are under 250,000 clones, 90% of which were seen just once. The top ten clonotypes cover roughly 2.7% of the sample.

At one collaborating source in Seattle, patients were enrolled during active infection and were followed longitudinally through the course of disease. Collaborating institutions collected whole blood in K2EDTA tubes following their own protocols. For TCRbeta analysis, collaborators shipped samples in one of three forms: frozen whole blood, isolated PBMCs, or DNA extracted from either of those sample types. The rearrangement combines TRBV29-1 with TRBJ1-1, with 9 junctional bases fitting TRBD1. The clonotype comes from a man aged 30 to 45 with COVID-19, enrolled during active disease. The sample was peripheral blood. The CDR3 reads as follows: CSVEGQGAEAFF. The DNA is TGCAGCGTTGAGGGACAGGGCGCTGAAGCTTTCTTT.